The next 19 T cell receptor beta chains were all read from a single sample in a study of early T cells in non-severe SARS-CoV-2 infection. TCRdb analysed the 5' RACE reads with MiXCR anew, one entry per CDR3 protein. This sample carries about 22,000 distinct CDR3 sequences, 3% to 4% of them seen once, and the ten largest clones take around 5.6%. The sequenced sample consisted of whole blood. All receptors derive from an adult who was a healthcare worker with PCR-confirmed SARS-CoV-2 infection or an uninfected control (not recorded which).

This clonotype is medium-sized. The chain is built from TRBV5-5 and TRBJ2-7; 9 bases fit TRBD2. This CDR3 has 17 residues. Germline V lookup: CDR1 SGHKS, CDR2 YYEKEE (reference sequence). With V trimmed by 0 bases and J by 2 bases, 9 bases remained unmatched. The CDR3 is CASSLGRRSGGTYEQYF. The CDR3 DNA is TGTGCCAGCAGCTTGGGCCGTAGGAGCGGGGGGACCTACGAGCAGTACTTC.

This clonotype was seen many times. This chain links TRBV6-4 with TRBJ1-2; 8 bases match TRBD1. The V gene end was trimmed by 0 bases and the J gene end by 6 bases; junction bases not matched to a gene: 6. Germline-derived CDR1 and CDR2 are MRHNA and SNTAGT. The CDR3 is made up of 15 amino acids. In nucleotides, the CDR3 is TGTGCCAGCAGTGACTCGTTCAGGGGGCACGATGGCTACACCTTC. Its protein product is CASSDSFRGHDGYTF.

This clonotype was seen repeatedly, ten times or more. V gene TRBV6-5 combines with J gene TRBJ1-3; possible D gene TRBD1, 6 bases. CDR1 is MNHEY, CDR2 SVGAGI, per germline. Trimming took 6 bases from V and 0 from J, leaving 9 bases between them. The CDR3 sequence is 14 residues long. CDR3 protein: CASSRDNSGNTIYF. As DNA, the CDR3 is TGTGCCAGCAGCAGGGACAACTCTGGAAACACCATATATTTT.

This clonotype was picked up many times. The chain carries TRBV7-2 and TRBJ2-7, with D unresolved. Between the trimmed V and J ends, which lost 3 bases and 2 bases, there was a span of 5 bases. The CDR3 extends over 12 amino acids. Germline V gene data show CDR1 as SGHTA and CDR2 as FQGNSA. This CDR3 is CASSFQTYEQYF. Here the CDR3 DNA reads TGTGCCAGCAGCTTCCAAACCTACGAGCAGTACTTC.

This clonotype has a count of ten or more. This rearrangement joins TRBV27 to TRBJ2-7; perhaps TRBD2 as D (6 bases). There are 13 residues in the CDR3. V was cut by 7 bases and J by 4 bases, with 14 bases left in between. Germline V lookup: CDR1 MNHEY, CDR2 SMNVEV (reference sequence). The CDR3 here is CASIELAGYEQYF. DNA for the CDR3: TGTGCCAGCATCGAACTAGCCGGGTACGAGCAGTACTTC.

This clonotype came up many times. The chain employs TRBV9 and TRBJ2-7; the match to TRBD2 covers 7 bases. V lost 3 bases and J lost 0; bases outside the gene matches: 3. CDR3 length equals 14 residues. The germline V gene has CDR1 SGDLS and CDR2 YYNGEE. The CDR3 sequence: CASSAGGLSYEQYF. CDR3 nucleotides: TGTGCCAGCAGCGCGGGAGGACTCTCCTACGAGCAGTACTTC.

There are many counts of this clonotype. The rearrangement joins TRBV20-1 to TRBJ2-1; possible D gene TRBD2, 6 bases. V gave up 0 bases and J gave up 1 base, with 13 bases separating them. The germline CDR1 and CDR2 sequences are DFQATT and SNEGSKA (reference sequence). The CDR3 loop spans 16 amino acids. The CDR3 nucleotides read TGCAGTGCTAGAGATTCGCTAGCGCAGTCCTACAATGAGCAGTTCTTC. The encoded protein is CSARDSLAQSYNEQFF.

The sample holds many counts of this clonotype. The V call is TRBV4-1, the J call TRBJ1-1; 8 positions agree with TRBD1. CDR1 MGHRA and CDR2 YSYEKL come from the germline V gene. V shed 0 bases and J 4 bases; nucleotides not matched to a gene: 1. The CDR3 covers 14 residues. CDR3 sequence: CASSQEQGVTEAFF. The DNA for the CDR3 is TGCGCCAGCAGCCAAGAACAGGGGGTCACTGAAGCTTTCTTT.

This clonotype was counted ten times or more. This chain uses TRBV18 with TRBJ1-4; D unclear. V gave up 3 bases and J gave up 4 bases, with 6 bases separating them. The CDR3 runs to 13 residues. CDR1 and CDR2 from the germline V gene are KGHSH and LQKENI. This chain's CDR3 is CASSPRNNEKLFF. Written as DNA, the CDR3 is TGTGCCAGCTCACCTCGGAATAATGAAAAACTGTTTTTT.

This clonotype was seen ten or more times. V usage is TRBV7-9 and J usage is TRBJ2-1; 10 nucleotides match TRBD1. The CDR3 length is 15 residues. V dropped 3 bases and J dropped 8; count of bases not matched to a gene: 7. Germline CDR1 is SEHNR and CDR2 is FQNEAQ (reference sequence). The CDR3 coding sequence is TGTGCCAGCAGCTTTACTCGGGACAGGGGTCATGAGCAGTTCTTC. Encoded protein: CASSFTRDRGHEQFF.

This clonotype has at least ten counts. DNA of the CDR3: TGCGCCAGCAGCTTGGGGACATTGAACACCGGGGAGCTGTTTTTT. Amino acids: CASSLGTLNTGELFF. This chain uses TRBV5-1 with TRBJ2-2, with D maybe TRBD1 (5 bases). CDR1 and CDR2 (germline): SGHRS, YFSETQ. CDR3 length equals 15 residues. The ends were cut back, 0 bases at V and 1 base at J, with 7 bases in the middle.

This clonotype occurred many times. The chain employs TRBV28 and TRBJ1-4, with 7 bases fitting TRBD1. CDR1 is MDHEN, CDR2 SYDVKM, per germline. CDR3 size: 14 residues. V was clipped by 4 bases and J by 5 bases; unmatched bases: 4. CDR3 bases: TGTGCCAGCAGTTCTGACAGGGAAAATGAAAAACTGTTTTTT. It translates to CASSSDRENEKLFF.

This clonotype was recorded at least ten times. The V call is TRBV6-5, the J call TRBJ2-1, with D possibly called TRBD1 or TRBD2 (5 bases each). The V end lost 6 bases, the J end lost 9 bases, and 15 bases lay between the germline ends. This CDR3 contains 13 residues. The V gene's germline CDR1 is MNHEY and CDR2 SVGAGI. The chain's CDR3 is CASSSGRGTEQFF. The CDR3 region has the DNA TGTGCCAGCAGCTCGGGCCGAGGGACTGAGCAGTTCTTC.

Details on this clonotype: A clone one base away is much larger, so this may be a read error. The chain joins TRBV5-8 to TRBJ2-7; no firm D call. CDR3 length equals 11 residues. Germline V lookup: CDR1 SGHTS, CDR2 YDEGEE. V lost 4 bases, J lost 3 bases, and 5 bases lay in between. CDR3 sequence (DNA): TGTGCCAGCAGCGTGATCTACGAGCAGTACTTC. This translates into CASSVIYEQYF.

This clonotype was found many times. V is TRBV6-1 and J is TRBJ1-5; D is perhaps TRBD1 (6 bases). V lost 10 bases, J lost 4 bases, and 11 bases lay in between. This CDR3 contains 12 residues. Germline lookup yields CDR1 MNHNS and CDR2 SASEGT. The CDR3 is CATRGSNQPQHF. DNA for the CDR3: TGTGCCACCAGGGGAAGTAATCAGCCCCAGCATTTT.

This clonotype appeared many times. This sequence joins TRBV5-1 and TRBJ2-7; a possible D gene is TRBD1 (6 bases). Germline CDR1 is SGHRS and CDR2 is YFSETQ. The CDR3 has 13 amino acids. The V gene lost 1 base and the J gene lost 5 bases, with 10 bases spanning the gap. Here the CDR3 DNA reads TGCGCCAGCAGCTTGACAGGGTTCCACGAGCAGTACTTC. This sequence encodes CASSLTGFHEQYF. The entire variable domain, with the rest obtained from reference TRBV5-1 and TRBJ2-7, is as follows: KAGVTQTPRYLIKTRGQQVTLSCSPISGHRSVSWYQQTPGQGLQFLFEYFSETQRNKGNFPGRFSGRQFSNSRSEMNVSTLELGDSALYLCASSLTGFHEQYFGPGTRLTVT.

By share, this clonotype ranks as medium-sized. V usage is TRBV9 and J usage is TRBJ1-1; D is perhaps TRBD1 (5 bases). The CDR3 length is 13 residues. The ends were cut back, 1 base at V and 5 bases at J, with 9 bases in the middle. CDR1 and CDR2 (germline): SGDLS, YYNGEE. The CDR3 loop reads CASSVQGETEAFF. For the CDR3, the DNA is TGTGCCAGCAGCGTACAGGGAGAGACTGAAGCTTTCTTT.

This clonotype was picked up many times. The chain links TRBV7-9 to TRBJ1-2; D remains unclear. CDR3 length: 13 residues. Between the trimmed V and J ends, which lost 1 base and 3 bases, there was a span of 6 bases. Germline V gives CDR1 SEHNR, CDR2 FQNEAQ (reference sequence). CDR3: CASSLDPYYGYTF. CDR3 sequence (DNA): TGTGCCAGCAGCTTAGACCCGTACTATGGCTACACCTTC. The full variable domain, its missing parts supplied by reference TRBV7-9 and TRBJ1-2, is DTGVSQNPRHKITKRGQNVTFRCDPISEHNRLYWYRQTLGQGPEFLTYFQNEAQLEKSRLLSDRFSAERPKGSFSTLEIQRTEQGDSAMYLCASSLDPYYGYTFGSGTRLTVV.

In its sample, this clonotype was seen many times. V and J are TRBV27 and TRBJ1-1; D possibly corresponds to TRBD1 (5 bases). Trimming pared 5 bases from V and 5 bases from J, leaving 12 bases between. CDR3 length equals 13 residues. Germline V gene data show CDR1 as MNHEY and CDR2 as SMNVEV (reference sequence). The CDR3 nucleotides are TGTGCCAGCAGTGTCAGGGTTTTGACTGAAGCTTTCTTT. It is translated as CASSVRVLTEAFF.